These 26 T cell receptor beta chains came from one sample sequenced in a study of radiotherapy plus CTLA-4 blockade in lung cancer. TCRdb's table, derived via immunoSEQ multiplex PCR, lists solely in-frame clones and lacks some. The sample lists 20,000 to 25,000 clones, around 70% occurring once. The starting material was peripheral blood, obtained from a patient treated with radiotherapy plus ipilimumab. The origin of the receptors is a human donor with non-small cell lung cancer whose response to radiotherapy plus ipilimumab could not be evaluated.

The chain recombines TRBV5-1 with TRBJ2-3; perhaps TRBD1 as D (7 bases). V lost 4 bases and J lost 2, with 17 bases in between. This CDR3 contains 16 residues. CDR1 is SGHRS, CDR2 YFSETQ, per germline. CDR3 coding DNA: TGCGCCAGCAGCCATCAGGGGGAGGACGACACAGATACGCAGTATTTT. Residues: CASSHQGEDDTDTQYF.

The genes are TRBV5-4 and TRBJ2-5; D gene uncertain. The CDR3 has 13 amino acids. The germline gives CDR1 SGHNT, CDR2 YYREEE (reference sequence). With 0 bases removed from V and 5 bases from J, the gap between germline ends came to 8 bases. The CDR3 DNA reads TGTGCCAGCAGCTTGGAGCCGAGGGAGACCCAGTACTTC. It translates to CASSLEPRETQYF.

CDR3 bases: TGTGCCTCGAAAGTAGTTGGTGGCTACACCTTC. Its translation: CASKVVGGYTF. The chain is built from TRBV28 and TRBJ1-2; D uncertain. CDR1 is MDHEN and CDR2 is SYDVKM in the germline V gene. The V and J ends lost 11 bases and 7 bases respectively, with 14 bases between them. The CDR3 length is 11 residues.

This clone has more than one count but fewer than ten. The chain couples TRBV4-3 to TRBJ1-1; unclear D gene. This CDR3 spans 15 amino acids. The germline V and J ends were trimmed by 0 bases and 0 bases, with 8 bases remaining between them. Germline CDR1 LGHNA, CDR2 YSLEER. The CDR3 loop is CASSQELLMNTEAFF. The CDR3 DNA reads TGCGCCAGCAGCCAAGAGTTGTTAATGAACACTGAAGCTTTCTTT.

This sequence joins TRBV10-3 and TRBJ2-7, with TRBD1 as a possible D gene (6 bases). Germline loops: CDR1 ENHRY, CDR2 SYGVKD. CDR3 length: 12 amino acids. The V gene lost 2 bases and the J gene lost 4 bases, with 6 bases spanning the gap. The CDR3 sequence is CAISERGYEQYF. The CDR3 DNA is TGTGCCATCAGTGAGAGGGGGTACGAGCAGTACTTC.

The chain combines TRBV2 with TRBJ1-5; D is possibly TRBD1 (6 bases). The CDR3 runs 15 residues. V lost 7 bases and J 2 bases, leaving 15 bases between the germline ends. Germline values: CDR1 SNHLY, CDR2 FYNNEI. CDR3: CASTGLRGGNQPQHF. The CDR3 coding sequence is TGTGCCAGCACGGGCCTCAGGGGTGGCAATCAGCCCCAGCATTTT.

The chain recombines TRBV18 with TRBJ2-7; D is perhaps TRBD1 (5 bases). The germline V and J ends were trimmed by 5 bases and 6 bases, with 11 bases remaining between them. This CDR3 comprises 12 residues. Germline lookup yields CDR1 KGHSH and CDR2 LQKENI. The CDR3 reads CASSSTVPEQYF. Written as DNA, the CDR3 is TGTGCCAGCTCATCGACAGTACCCGAGCAGTACTTC. Complete variable domain (other parts from reference TRBV18 and TRBJ2-7): NAGVMQNPRHLVRRRGQEARLRCSPMKGHSHVYWYRQLPEEGLKFMVYLQKENIIDESGMPKERFSAEFPKEGPSILRIQQVVRGDSAAYFCASSSTVPEQYFGPGTRLTVT.

The gene calls are TRBV5-4 and TRBJ2-7, with D uncertain. Trimming stripped 4 bases from V and 0 bases from J, with 17 bases between. The CDR3 loop spans 16 amino acids. From germline, CDR1 is SGHNT and CDR2 YYREEE (reference sequence). CDR3 nucleotide sequence: TGTGCCAGCAGCAATTCAAAGATACGTAGCTCCTACGAGCAGTACTTC. Amino acids: CASSNSKIRSSYEQYF.

The chain has TRBV11-2 and TRBJ1-1; a weak D match, TRBD1 (6 bases). Per the germline V gene, CDR1 is SGHAT and CDR2 is FQNNGV. Between the trimmed V and J ends, which lost 0 bases and 8 bases, there was a span of 13 bases. This CDR3 has 14 residues. In DNA, the CDR3 is TGTGCCAGCAGCTTAGATGCACAGGGCAGAGAAGCTTTCTTT. This sequence encodes CASSLDAQGREAFF.

The chain uses TRBV30 and TRBJ1-4; no reliable D call. The CDR3 is 13 amino acids. The V end was cut by 3 bases, the J end by 7 bases, with 12 bases between. From germline, CDR1 is GTSNPN and CDR2 SVGIG (reference sequence). This CDR3 is CAWSSGPTEKLFF. The CDR3 DNA follows: TGTGCCTGGAGCTCGGGTCCGACTGAAAAACTGTTTTTT.

In its sample, this clone is medium-sized (0.01 to 0.1%). The chain employs TRBV2 and TRBJ2-2, with D possibly being TRBD2 (6 bases). V was shortened by 4 bases and J by 4 bases, with 13 bases between the two germline ends. CDR3 size: 15 residues. Germline V lookup: CDR1 SNHLY, CDR2 FYNNEI. The CDR3 is CASSVAGRTTGELFF. The CDR3 DNA reads TGTGCCAGCAGTGTCGCAGGGAGGACCACCGGGGAGCTGTTTTTT.

V and J are TRBV6-5 and TRBJ1-2; D perhaps matches TRBD1 (5 bases). V lost 8 bases and J lost 8, with 15 bases in between. The CDR3 is 12 residues long. Germline values: CDR1 MNHEY, CDR2 SVGAGI. Here the CDR3 DNA reads TGTGCCAGCCAGGACACCCATGGGGGCTACACCTTC. Protein sequence: CASQDTHGGYTF.

This rearrangement joins TRBV5-4 to TRBJ2-2, with 7 bases fitting TRBD2. The germline V gene has CDR1 SGHNT and CDR2 YYREEE (reference sequence). Germline trimming cut 10 bases from V and 2 bases from J; bases unmatched to any gene: 5. The CDR3 consists of 13 residues. CDR3 nucleotides: TGTGCCCAGGGAGGGGCCAACACCGGGGAGCTGTTTTTT. Amino acid sequence: CAQGGANTGELFF.

The chain combines TRBV7-8 with TRBJ1-2; TRBD1 matches at 7 bases. V dropped 5 bases and J dropped 4; count of bases not matched to a gene: 13. The CDR3 sequence is 16 residues long. Per the germline V gene, CDR1 is SGHVS and CDR2 is FQNEAQ. CDR3 loop: CASSPSGLGQVYGYTF. Written as DNA, the CDR3 is TGTGCCAGCAGCCCATCAGGACTCGGACAGGTCTATGGCTACACCTTC.

The chain recombines TRBV4-3 with TRBJ2-7; D possibly corresponds to TRBD1 (5 bases). Germline lookup yields CDR1 LGHNA and CDR2 YSLEER. The V end lost 1 base, the J end lost 4 bases, and 14 bases lay between the germline ends. The length of the CDR3 is 15 residues. CDR3 sequence (DNA): TGCGCCAGCAGCCAAGTATATGGGGCTGGGTACGAGCAGTACTTC. Protein product: CASSQVYGAGYEQYF.

The chain links TRBV29-1 to TRBJ1-4; the match to TRBD1 covers 7 bases. The CDR3 is 13 amino acids. V shed 7 bases, J shed 7 bases, and the junction held 9 bases outside the gene matches. In germline, CDR1 is SQVTM, CDR2 ANQGSEA. CDR3: CSAEGAAGEKLFF. The CDR3 nucleotides are TGCAGCGCAGAGGGGGCTGCTGGTGAAAAACTGTTTTTT.

The sample holds a few counts of this clone. The V call is TRBV12-2, the J call TRBJ2-2; TRBD2 is the table's D call, not checked against the DNA. TRBV12-2 is classified as a pseudogene. The CDR3 loop spans 20 amino acids. This CDR3 is CASRPYGVAGAHGNTGELFF. The CDR3 DNA reads as TGTGCAAGTCGCCCATATGGAGTAGCGGGAGCCCATGGGAACACCGGGGAGCTGTTTTTT.

J is TRBJ1-6 and V is TRBV5-1, with 10 bases that match TRBD1. Germline V CDR1 and CDR2: SGHRS, YFSETQ. The CDR3 loop spans 16 amino acids. J was trimmed by 7 bases and V by 4 bases; bases with no gene match: 8. CDR3 amino acids: CASSASGTGENSPLHF. In DNA form, the CDR3 reads TGCGCCAGCAGCGCCTCCGGGACAGGGGAAAATTCACCCCTCCACTTT.

The V call is TRBV5-6, the J call TRBJ2-3; D not certain. The CDR3 runs to 15 residues. Deletions cut 1 base from V and 0 bases from J, with 9 bases between. Germline assignment: CDR1 SGHDT and CDR2 YYEEEE. In DNA form, the CDR3 reads TGTGCCAGCAGCTTGTTTTATCCTAGCACAGATACGCAGTATTTT. Amino acids: CASSLFYPSTDTQYF.

This clone was observed a handful of times. The V gene is TRBV12-5, the J gene TRBJ2-5; possibly TRBD2 for D (6 bases). V lost 6 bases, J lost 3 bases, and 20 bases lay in between. The CDR3 runs to 16 residues. The germline gives CDR1 LGHNT, CDR2 FRNRAP. CDR3 DNA sequence: TGTGCTAGTGGGGACGGCCGGGGGACTCCAGAAGAGACCCAGTACTTC. Its protein product is CASGDGRGTPEETQYF.

This sequence joins TRBV6-6 and TRBJ1-1; 12 nucleotides align to TRBD1. In germline, CDR1 is MNHNY, CDR2 SVGAGI (reference sequence). The CDR3 has 16 residues. V shed 5 bases, J shed 5 bases, and the junction held 9 bases outside the gene matches. The CDR3 spells CASSTTGTGGITEAFF. The CDR3 DNA sequence: TGTGCCAGCAGTACCACCGGGACAGGGGGCATAACTGAAGCTTTCTTT.

The CDR3 coding sequence is TGCGCCAGCAGCTTGGCCAGGGGTAAAAACATTCAGTACTTC. Encoded protein: CASSLARGKNIQYF. This chain links TRBV5-1 with TRBJ2-4; D possibly corresponds to TRBD1 (6 bases). Germline assignment: CDR1 SGHRS and CDR2 YFSETQ. Between the trimmed V and J ends, which lost 0 bases and 4 bases, there was a span of 8 bases. The CDR3 consists of 14 residues.

The rearrangement uses TRBV4-3 and TRBJ1-2; no definite D call. CDR1 LGHNA and CDR2 YSLEER come from the germline V gene. Trimming took off 1 base at V and 0 bases at J, with 3 bases between the two ends. This CDR3 contains 13 residues. Here the CDR3 DNA reads TGCGCCAGCAGCCAAGGAGCTAACTATGGCTACACCTTC. Protein: CASSQGANYGYTF.

The chain is built from TRBV6-1 and TRBJ2-7; TRBD1 matches at 9 bases. Germline V CDR1 and CDR2: MNHNS, SASEGT. The CDR3 contains 14 residues. V was clipped by 5 bases and J by 2 bases; unmatched bases: 4. The CDR3 loop reads CASSTRTGAYEQYF. The CDR3 coding sequence is TGTGCCAGCAGTACCCGGACAGGGGCCTACGAGCAGTACTTC.

The rearrangement joins TRBV11-2 to TRBJ1-6, with D hard to call. Germline CDR1 reads SGHAT; CDR2 reads FQNNGV. Trimming took off 5 bases at V and 4 bases at J, with 21 bases between the two ends. This CDR3 contains 18 residues. The CDR3 spells CASSTRTLEYLYNSPLHF. In nucleotides, the CDR3 is TGTGCCAGCAGCACCAGAACCTTGGAGTATCTGTATAATTCACCCCTCCACTTT.

The rearrangement joins TRBV5-3 to TRBJ2-2; 8 bases agree with TRBD2. TRBV5-3 is an ORF, with its function uncertain. With 0 bases clipped from V and 3 bases from J, the junction kept 7 bases outside the gene matches. The CDR3 sequence is 17 residues long. Here the CDR3 reads CARSLEPAGVDTGELFF. In DNA form, the CDR3 reads TGTGCCAGAAGCTTGGAGCCAGCGGGAGTGGACACCGGGGAGCTGTTTTTT.